This passage covers 20 T cell receptor beta chains from one sample sequenced in a study of CD8+CD57+ T cells in acquired aplastic anemia. Genomic DNA was employed as the template in profiling TCR beta VDJ and CDR3. In TCRdb, the reads were re-called with MiXCR into one record per CDR3 protein. The sample carries approximately 470,000 distinct CDR3 sequences, under 40% recorded once. For sequencing, patients were chosen who had shown expansion of CD8+CD57+ cells by flow cytometry. The specimen was sorted CD4+, CD8+, or CD8+CD57+ T cells (not recorded which) from PBMCs. These receptors were taken from a human donor with aplastic anemia.

Points on this clonotype: A read error may be the cause here, since a much bigger clone is one base away. This sequence joins TRBV2 and TRBJ2-5; 13 nucleotides agree with TRBD2. Trimming cost V 6 bases and J 7 bases; bases outside gene matches: 8. This CDR3 comprises 15 residues. Germline V gene sequence: CDR1 SNHLY, CDR2 FYNNEI. This CDR3 is CASRGLAGAEGTQYF. The CDR3, as DNA: TGTGCCAGCAGAGGACTAGCGGGGGCCGAAGGGACCCAGTACTTC.

The rearrangement joins TRBV7-9 to TRBJ2-7, with 13 bases fitting TRBD2. Germline lookup yields CDR1 SEHNR and CDR2 FQNEAQ (reference sequence). With V trimmed by 4 bases and J by 7 bases, 1 base remained unmatched. This CDR3 has 13 residues. The DNA for the CDR3 is TGTGCCAGCAGCTCGGGACTAGCGGGGGAGCAGTACTTC. Protein: CASSSGLAGEQYF.

The table lists this clonotype with many counts. The chain joins TRBV14 to TRBJ1-2; D may be TRBD1 (6 bases). The CDR3 is 14 amino acids. The ends were cut back, 7 bases at V and 8 bases at J, with 20 bases in the middle. In germline, CDR1 is SGHDN, CDR2 FVKESK. As DNA, the CDR3 is TGTGCCAGCACCCCGGACAGAACCTTCGGGGGCTACACCTTC. It yields the protein CASTPDRTFGGYTF. Together with reference TRBV14 and TRBJ1-2, the CDR3 gives the full variable domain: EAGVTQFPSHSVIEKGQTVTLRCDPISGHDNLYWYRRVMGKEIKFLLHFVKESKQDESGMPNNRFLAERTGGTYSTLKVQPAELEDSGVYFCASTPDRTFGGYTFGSGTRLTVV.

This clonotype was counted many times. The gene calls are TRBV5-6 and TRBJ1-2; D is uncertain. Looked up from germline, CDR1 is SGHDT and CDR2 is YYEEEE. This CDR3 is 14 amino acids long. The germline V and J ends were trimmed by 0 bases and 4 bases, with 10 bases remaining between them. The CDR3 loop is CASSLGPTPYGYTF. CDR3 DNA: TGTGCCAGCAGCTTGGGTCCGACCCCCTATGGCTACACCTTC.

This clonotype was seen repeatedly, ten times or more. CDR3 DNA: TGTGCCACCAGTGATTACGGGGAGTGCCTCATGAACACTGAAGCTTTCTTT. Its protein product is CATSDYGECLMNTEAFF. The chain is built from TRBV24-1 and TRBJ1-1, with unresolved D. Per the germline V gene, CDR1 is KGHDR and CDR2 is SFDVKD. Trimming cost V 2 bases and J 0 bases, with 15 bases left between them. The CDR3 spans 17 residues.

The sample holds many counts of this clonotype. V gene TRBV6-5 combines with J gene TRBJ1-5; D might be TRBD1 (5 bases). This CDR3 contains 14 residues. Trimming removed 2 bases from V and 6 bases from J, with 11 bases in between. Germline CDR1 MNHEY, CDR2 SVGAGI. CDR3 nucleotide sequence: TGTGCCAGCAGTTACGGTACAGGAGGTCAGCCCCAGCATTTT. It specifies CASSYGTGGQPQHF.

This clonotype was seen at least ten times. V and J are TRBV7-2 and TRBJ1-1, with TRBD1 as a possible D gene (6 bases). CDR3 length equals 12 residues. From germline, CDR1 is SGHTA and CDR2 FQGNSA. Trimming stripped 5 bases from V and 7 bases from J, with 11 bases between. In DNA, the CDR3 is TGTGCCAGCAGCGTACAGGGAGGTGAAGCTTTCTTT. Its translation is CASSVQGGEAFF.

This clonotype was seen many times. J is TRBJ2-3 and V is TRBV9; D possibly corresponds to TRBD2 (7 bases). Trimming removed 0 bases from V and 6 bases from J, with 17 bases in between. This CDR3 comprises 16 residues. From germline, CDR1 is SGDLS and CDR2 YYNGEE. DNA of the CDR3: TGTGCCAGCAGCGTAGACGCAAGGGGGGGCAGGGATACGCAGTATTTT. This codes for CASSVDARGGRDTQYF.

A remark on this clonotype: The junction shows a germline mismatch at one end, possibly a read error. The chain couples TRBV24-1 to TRBJ2-3; weak D call: TRBD2 (6 bases). From germline, CDR1 is KGHDR and CDR2 SFDVKD. CDR3 length equals 14 residues. CDR3 sequence: CASSEFRGGDTQYF. The CDR3 DNA reads TGTGCCAGCAGTGAATTCCGGGGAGGAGATACGCAGTATTTT.

This clonotype showed up just a few times. The rearrangement links TRBV3-1 to TRBJ1-1; D is undetermined. The CDR3 is made up of 14 amino acids. Trimming took off 3 bases at V and 0 bases at J, with 8 bases between the two ends. Germline-derived CDR1 and CDR2 are LGHDT and YNNKEL (reference sequence). The CDR3 sequence: CASSQGVVNTEAFF. The CDR3 DNA sequence: TGTGCCAGCAGCCAGGGAGTCGTGAACACTGAAGCTTTCTTT.

This clonotype was counted at least ten times. This rearrangement joins TRBV10-2 to TRBJ2-2; D unclear. This CDR3 has 16 amino acids. In germline, CDR1 is WSHSY, CDR2 SAAADI. The V gene lost 2 bases and the J gene lost 0 bases, with 10 bases spanning the gap. The CDR3 region is CASSETFYANTGELFF. The CDR3 nucleotides read TGCGCCAGCAGTGAGACTTTTTACGCGAACACCGGGGAGCTGTTTTTT.

V usage is TRBV19 and J usage is TRBJ1-6; the match to TRBD1 covers 10 bases. The CDR3 is 16 amino acids. Germline trimming cut 6 bases from V and 7 bases from J; bases unmatched to any gene: 9. The germline V gene encodes CDR1 LNHDA and CDR2 SQIVND (reference sequence). As DNA, the CDR3 is TGTGCCAGTAGCCGGGACAGGGGAAGGGGGAATTCACCCCTCCACTTT. It specifies CASSRDRGRGNSPLHF.

V and J are TRBV24-1 and TRBJ2-3; D may be TRBD1 (6 bases). V lost 3 bases and J lost 11, with 17 bases in between. CDR1 is KGHDR, CDR2 SFDVKD, per germline. This CDR3 is built from 14 residues. The CDR3 region has the DNA TGTGCCACCAGTGATCACCGGGACATAAATGAGCAGTATTTT. Translating it yields CATSDHRDINEQYF.

V and J are TRBV11-2 and TRBJ2-7; D gene uncertain. Germline CDR1 SGHAT, CDR2 FQNNGV. This CDR3 has 16 residues. The ends were cut back, 0 bases at V and 6 bases at J, with 18 bases in the middle. As DNA, the CDR3 is TGTGCCAGCAGCTTAGATCACGGTACCCGACTCTCCGAGCAGTACTTC. Translating it yields CASSLDHGTRLSEQYF.

This chain connects TRBV19 to TRBJ1-1; 10 bases are shared with TRBD1. Germline CDR1 reads LNHDA; CDR2 reads SQIVND (reference sequence). V lost 6 bases, J lost 0 bases, and 4 bases stayed unmatched. The CDR3 has 15 residues. In DNA, the CDR3 is TGTGCCAGTAGGAGGACAGGGGGGATGAACACTGAAGCTTTCTTT. Translation gives CASRRTGGMNTEAFF.

The table lists this clonotype with a few counts. The chain has TRBV11-1 and TRBJ2-3; 10 positions match TRBD2. The CDR3 is 16 amino acids. CDR1 and CDR2 from the germline V gene are SGHAT and FQDESV (reference sequence). V was clipped by 1 base and J by 2 bases; unmatched bases: 3. The CDR3 nucleotides read TGTGCCAGCAGCTTAGTACTAGCGGGGTCCACAGATACGCAGTATTTT. Its protein is CASSLVLAGSTDTQYF.

The table lists this clonotype with many counts. CDR3 residues: CSARRGLLDGYTF. The CDR3 DNA sequence: TGCAGTGCTAGGAGAGGCCTTCTGGATGGCTACACCTTC. V is TRBV20-1 and J is TRBJ1-2; D uncertain. This CDR3 contains 13 residues. CDR1 DFQATT and CDR2 SNEGSKA come from the germline V gene (reference sequence). V gave up 3 bases and J gave up 6 bases, with 14 bases separating them.

This clonotype was seen once. The chain has TRBV2 and TRBJ2-7; TRBD2 agrees at 7 bases. The V segment lost 8 bases and the J segment 2 bases; nucleotides outside the gene matches: 12. Germline CDR1 and CDR2: SNHLY and FYNNEI. The CDR3 covers 15 residues. CDR3 bases: TGTGCCAGCGCCGAGTCGGGGGGTCGGGCCTACGAGCAGTACTTC. This translates into CASAESGGRAYEQYF.

As regards this clonotype: A read error may account for a junction end that differs from germline. V and J are TRBV30 and TRBJ1-1, with a possible D match to TRBD1 (6 bases). CDR1 and CDR2 from the germline V gene are GTSNPN and SVGIG (reference sequence). This CDR3 contains 15 residues. DNA for the CDR3: TGTGCCTGGAGTGCCCACCGAGGGGGATGGACTGAGGCTTTCTTT. It codes for CAWSAHRGGWTEAFF. The whole variable domain, remainder taken from reference TRBV30 and TRBJ1-1, is SQTIHQWPATLVQPVGSPLSLECTVEGTSNPNLYWYRQAAGRGLQLLFYSVGIGQISSEVPQNLSASRPQDRQFILSSKKLLLSDSGFYLCAWSAHRGGWTEAFFGQGTRLTVV.

With regard to this clonotype: Just one base apart from a much larger clone, this may be a read error. The chain couples TRBV12-3 or TRBV12-4 to TRBJ1-6; D gene uncertain. The CDR3 totals 13 residues. The CDR3 coding sequence is TGTGCCAGCAGGTTAGCGGGCTTATCGCCCCTCCACTTT. Its protein is CASRLAGLSPLHF.